This TCR beta chain was profiled in a study of T-cell reconstitution after alpha-beta-depleted transplantation in children. V lost 5 bases, J lost 6 bases, and 13 bases lay in between. CDR3 length: 13 residues. CDR1 is SGHAT and CDR2 is FQNNGV in the germline V gene. This sample's TCRbeta library carried unique molecular identifier barcodes. From the PCR reads, TCRdb called clonotypes with MiXCR, one entry per CDR3 protein. Of 200,000 to 250,000 distinct CDR3 sequences detected, 20% to 30% appear once; the ten largest clones hold 4.5% to 5.5%. Study-level results: Reportedly, roughly two months post-transplant, alpha-beta T cells arose from several hundred expanded graft clones. For some patients, TCRbeta diversity was high at day 60 because of recipient T cells and thymic progenitors that survived. A year post-transplant, T-cell counts and diversity derived mostly from newly produced T cells.

About this clonotype itself: What it binds is not known.

This chain uses TRBV11-2 with TRBJ1-2; possibly TRBD1 for D (5 bases). The sequence derives from a female patient aged 2-9 years who had a stem cell transplant for congenital amegakaryocytic thrombocytopenia, so the T cells may come from the graft donor. The source was PBMCs, mostly from graft donor cells, collected 360 days after TCRalphabeta/CD19-depleted stem cell transplant. The CDR3 nucleotides are TGTGCCAGCAGCCTAATGGGGGGTCATGGCTACACCTTC. It is translated as CASSLMGGHGYTF.